Shown below are 29 T cell receptor beta chains from a single sample sequenced in a study of T cells after yellow fever vaccination. MiXCR was run by TCRdb on the 5' RACE reads, yielding one entry per CDR3 protein. Of about 340,000 distinct CDR3 sequences listed, approximately 3.9% are singletons. The sequencing used PBMCs, collected 5 days after the yellow fever booster vaccination. These receptor sequences come from a man younger than 35 who received the YFV17D yellow fever vaccine.

V gene TRBV6-1 combines with J gene TRBJ2-5; D is possibly TRBD1 (7 bases). The V gene's germline CDR1 is MNHNS and CDR2 SASEGT. The CDR3 has 14 amino acids. The V end was cut by 6 bases, the J end by 0 bases, with 11 bases between. CDR3 protein: CASRPGGNQETQYF. The DNA for the CDR3 is TGTGCCAGCAGACCAGGGGGGAACCAAGAGACCCAGTACTTC.

This sequence joins TRBV5-1 and TRBJ2-7; 8 bases line up with TRBD2. The CDR3 consists of 14 residues. The V and J ends lost 0 bases and 6 bases, in that order; junction bases with no gene match: 5. Germline-derived CDR1 and CDR2 are SGHRS and YFSETQ. This CDR3 reads CASSLGDSGAEQYV. DNA of the CDR3: TGCGCCAGCAGCTTGGGTGATAGCGGGGCCGAGCAGTACGTC.

This clonotype has more than one count but fewer than ten. At one boundary the junction diverges from the germline segment, which might be a read error. The chain couples TRBV7-7 to TRBJ2-1; TRBD2 agrees at 9 bases. From germline, CDR1 is SSHAT and CDR2 FNYEAQ (reference sequence). The CDR3 totals 14 residues. CDR3 bases: TGTGCTAGCAGCCCGACTAGCGGCCCCGATGAGCAGTTCTTC. It translates to CASSPTSGPDEQFF.

This clonotype was seen at least ten times. This chain links TRBV7-9 with TRBJ2-7; D uncertain. The V end was cut by 1 base, the J end by 3 bases, with 10 bases between. The V gene's germline CDR1 is SEHNR and CDR2 FQNEAQ (reference sequence). CDR3 length: 14 amino acids. CDR3 bases: TGTGCCAGCAGCTTAGGTGGTCCGCGCTACGAGCAGTACTTC. Translating it yields CASSLGGPRYEQYF.

This chain joins TRBV20-1 and TRBJ1-2, with a tentative D call TRBD1 (5 bases). Germline-derived CDR1 and CDR2 are DFQATT and SNEGSKA (reference sequence). This CDR3 comprises 12 residues. Trimming left V 3 bases short and J 7 bases short, with 12 bases between. DNA for the CDR3: TGCAGTGCTAGGGGGACGACCGGTGGCTACACCTTC. It specifies CSARGTTGGYTF.

This clonotype was detected ten times or more. CDR3 sequence reads: CSARALEVSVYPTDTQYF. The DNA of the CDR3 is TGCAGTGCTAGAGCTCTAGAAGTGAGCGTCTATCCCACAGATACGCAGTATTTT. The chain combines TRBV20-1 with TRBJ2-3; unclear D gene. CDR1 and CDR2 from the germline V gene are DFQATT and SNEGSKA (reference sequence). The CDR3 is 18 residues long. V was shortened by 1 base and J by 2 bases, with 22 bases between the two germline ends.

The chain uses TRBV7-2 and TRBJ1-6, with 9 positions matching TRBD1. The CDR3 length is 14 residues. J lost 6 bases, V lost 4 bases, and 1 base had no gene match. Germline values: CDR1 SGHTA, CDR2 FQGNSA. Here the CDR3 reads CASSWGQGNSPLHF. The CDR3 DNA is TGTGCCAGCAGCTGGGGACAGGGTAATTCACCCCTCCACTTT. Full variable domain (rest looked up from reference TRBV7-2 and TRBJ1-6): GAGVSQSPSNKVTEKGKDVELRCDPISGHTALYWYRQSLGQGLEFLIYFQGNSAPDKSGLPSDRFSAERTGGSVSTLTIQRTQQEDSAVYLCASSWGQGNSPLHFGNGTRLTVT.

This chain joins TRBV11-2 and TRBJ2-7; 9 bases are a match to TRBD2. The germline V gene encodes CDR1 SGHAT and CDR2 FQNNGV. With 0 bases clipped from V and 4 bases from J, the junction kept 13 bases outside the gene matches. There are 18 residues in the CDR3. The CDR3 bases are TGTGCCAGCAGCTTAGATCCATCCAGGCTAGCGGGGTTGTACGAGCAGTACTTC. It is translated as CASSLDPSRLAGLYEQYF.

This clonotype turned up a few times. The rearrangement uses TRBV23-1 and TRBJ1-4, with 9 bases matching TRBD1. TRBV23-1 is annotated as an ORF whose role is uncertain. The CDR3 has 19 residues. V dropped 6 bases and J dropped 7; count of bases not matched to a gene: 21. The CDR3 sequence is CASSLLSLRTPGQGEKLFF. The CDR3 bases are TGCGCCAGCAGCTTACTATCACTCAGAACACCGGGACAGGGTGAAAAACTGTTTTTT.

Only a few counts were recorded for this clonotype. This chain joins TRBV24-1 and TRBJ2-1; TRBD1 is a possible D gene (5 bases). CDR1 and CDR2 (germline): KGHDR, SFDVKD. The CDR3 extends over 11 amino acids. Trimming pared 6 bases from V and 8 bases from J, leaving 7 bases between. The CDR3 protein is CATSWGDEQFF. The CDR3 coding sequence is TGTGCCACCAGTTGGGGCGATGAGCAGTTCTTC.

The chain carries TRBV2 and TRBJ2-7, with a weak D call TRBD1 (5 bases). Germline V lookup: CDR1 SNHLY, CDR2 FYNNEI. The CDR3 runs to 14 residues. V was shortened by 2 bases and J by 6 bases, with 14 bases between the two germline ends. CDR3 amino acids: CASSERPPGFEQYF. The CDR3, as DNA: TGTGCCAGCAGTGAACGCCCCCCAGGGTTCGAGCAGTACTTC.

This clonotype was detected a few times. This chain joins TRBV25-1 and TRBJ2-1; D remains ambiguous. V was trimmed by 0 bases and J by 6 bases, leaving 6 bases between them. Per germline, CDR1 MGHDK and CDR2 SYGVNS. The CDR3 consists of 13 residues. The CDR3 nucleotides read TGTGCCAGCAGTGAATATAACTTCAATGAGCAGTTCTTC. Residues: CASSEYNFNEQFF.

This clonotype came up many times. The V gene is TRBV5-1, the J gene TRBJ1-1, with 8 bases matching TRBD1. With V trimmed by 5 bases and J by 3 bases, 9 bases remained unmatched. The CDR3 consists of 15 residues. The germline gives CDR1 SGHRS, CDR2 YFSETQ. CDR3 nucleotides: TGCGCCAGCAGTCCGCACAGGGGGGCGGACACTGAAGCTTTCTTT. It codes for CASSPHRGADTEAFF.

This clonotype came up many times. This chain connects TRBV15 to TRBJ2-3; D might be TRBD1 (5 bases). Trimming removed 0 bases from V and 6 bases from J, with 10 bases in between. The CDR3 has 14 residues. From germline, CDR1 is LNHNV and CDR2 YYDKDF (reference sequence). Written as DNA, the CDR3 is TGTGCCACCAGCAGAGATGCGGCAGGGGATACGCAGTATTTT. Protein product: CATSRDAAGDTQYF.

In its sample, this clonotype was seen many times. V is TRBV27 and J is TRBJ1-2; unclear D gene. Germline V lookup: CDR1 MNHEY, CDR2 SMNVEV (reference sequence). The CDR3 totals 13 residues. V lost 5 bases to trimming and J lost 5 bases, with 12 bases between them. The CDR3 bases are TGTGCCAGCAGTGACGTCGGATTATATGGCTACACCTTC. It translates to CASSDVGLYGYTF.

In its sample, this clonotype was seen many times. The chain joins TRBV5-1 to TRBJ2-2, with D hard to call. Trimming removed 5 bases from V and 2 bases from J, with 7 bases in between. Germline lookup yields CDR1 SGHRS and CDR2 YFSETQ. The CDR3 has 13 residues. The CDR3 protein is CASRSTNTGELFF. The CDR3 region has the DNA TGCGCCAGCAGGAGCACCAACACCGGGGAGCTGTTTTTT.

Only a few counts were recorded for this clonotype. This chain connects TRBV10-2 to TRBJ2-1, with TRBD1 identical over 7 bases. This CDR3 comprises 15 residues. The J segment lost 8 bases and the V segment lost 3 bases, leaving 10 bases of the junction unmatched. The germline V gene has CDR1 WSHSY and CDR2 SAAADI. CDR3 DNA: TGCGCCAGCAGTGAAGAGGCTAGGGGGCCGTATGAGCAGTTCTTC. Its translation is CASSEEARGPYEQFF.

The sample holds a few counts of this clonotype. The J gene is TRBJ2-6, the V gene TRBV7-8; D tentatively reads TRBD1 or TRBD2 (6 bases each). Germline CDR1 is SGHVS and CDR2 is FQNEAQ. V lost 6 bases and J lost 0, with 18 bases in between. CDR3 size: 18 residues. The CDR3 region is CASSPKWGAVSGANVLTF. DNA of the CDR3: TGTGCCAGCAGTCCTAAATGGGGGGCGGTCTCTGGGGCCAACGTCCTGACTTTC.

The table lists this clonotype with a few counts. The chain recombines TRBV29-1 with TRBJ2-1, with 8 bases identical to TRBD2. V shed 6 bases and J 6 bases; nucleotides not matched to a gene: 10. CDR3 size: 14 residues. Germline V gene sequence: CDR1 SQVTM, CDR2 ANQGSEA. For the CDR3, the DNA is TGCAGCGTGGTGCCAGCGGGGGTGGTCAATGAGCAGTTCTTC. Its translation: CSVVPAGVVNEQFF.

The table lists this clonotype with a few counts. The chain employs TRBV6-2 or TRBV6-3 and TRBJ1-5; D is ambiguous. The CDR3 has 16 residues. Germline V CDR1 and CDR2: MNHEY, SVGEGT. Trimming took 4 bases from V and 2 from J, leaving 15 bases between them. CDR3: CASSSQRHWGNQPQHF. CDR3 DNA: TGTGCCAGCAGTTCTCAGCGCCACTGGGGCAATCAGCCCCAGCATTTT.

This clonotype was detected only a few times. The chain carries TRBV12-3 or TRBV12-4 and TRBJ2-7; D gene ambiguous. This CDR3 is 13 amino acids long. Trimming removed 2 bases at V and 5 bases at J, with 10 bases between. The chain's CDR3 is CASSLREQDEQYF. The DNA of the CDR3 is TGTGCCAGCAGTTTAAGGGAACAAGACGAGCAGTACTTC.

This clonotype was detected ten times or more. This rearrangement joins TRBV7-2 to TRBJ1-4, with D perhaps TRBD1 (6 bases). Germline-derived CDR1 and CDR2 are SGHTA and FQGNSA. Trimming removed 3 bases at V and 8 bases at J, with 13 bases between. This CDR3 is 14 amino acids long. CDR3 residues: CASSFGQSWEKLFF. CDR3 coding DNA: TGTGCCAGCAGCTTTGGACAGTCTTGGGAAAAACTGTTTTTT.

The table lists this clonotype with a few counts. The chain combines TRBV7-2 with TRBJ2-2; TRBD1 or TRBD2 may be the D gene (6 bases each). Germline V gives CDR1 SGHTA, CDR2 FQGNSA. The CDR3 is 17 amino acids. The germline V and J ends were trimmed by 0 bases and 7 bases, with 18 bases remaining between them. In nucleotides, the CDR3 is TGTGCCAGCAGCTTAGCCCCCGGGGGCGGGTTAGGCGGGGAGCTGTTTTTT. Its protein product is CASSLAPGGGLGGELFF. Supplemented by reference TRBV7-2 and TRBJ2-2, the full variable domain reads GAGVSQSPSNKVTEKGKDVELRCDPISGHTALYWYRQSLGQGLEFLIYFQGNSAPDKSGLPSDRFSAERTGGSVSTLTIQRTQQEDSAVYLCASSLAPGGGLGGELFFGEGSRLTVL.

The chain employs TRBV5-1 and TRBJ2-5; 10 bases line up with TRBD1. V was pared by 0 bases and J by 5 bases, with 4 bases of the junction left unmatched. The CDR3 has 15 amino acids. Looked up from germline, CDR1 is SGHRS and CDR2 is YFSETQ. The CDR3 reads CASSLAGQGVETQYF. Here the CDR3 DNA reads TGCGCCAGCAGCTTGGCAGGACAGGGGGTTGAGACCCAGTACTTC.

This clonotype was counted only a few times. The V call is TRBV12-3 or TRBV12-4, the J call TRBJ2-3, with D possibly called TRBD1 or TRBD2 (5 bases each). This CDR3 has 15 residues. V shed 10 bases and J shed 5 bases, with 22 bases lying between them. CDR3 protein: CATPPPEGRIDTQYF. The CDR3 nucleotides read TGTGCCACCCCACCCCCCGAGGGGCGAATAGATACGCAGTATTTT.

The rearrangement uses TRBV28 and TRBJ2-3; the match to TRBD2 covers 9 bases. Per the germline V gene, CDR1 is MDHEN and CDR2 is SYDVKM. This CDR3 is 20 amino acids long. V dropped 8 bases and J dropped 2; count of bases not matched to a gene: 23. The CDR3: CASCSPSGGPSSHATDTQYF. The CDR3 DNA is TGTGCCAGCTGCTCCCCCAGCGGGGGGCCATCTTCACACGCCACAGATACGCAGTATTTT. The whole variable domain, filled in from reference TRBV28 and TRBJ2-3, reads DVKVTQSSRYLVKRTGEKVFLECVQDMDHENMFWYRQDPGLGLRLIYFSYDVKMKEKGDIPEGYSVSREKKERFSLILESASTNQTSMYLCASCSPSGGPSSHATDTQYFGPGTRLTVL.

This clonotype was seen a handful of times. The chain has TRBV15 and TRBJ2-7, with D perhaps TRBD2 (5 bases). The CDR3 extends over 15 amino acids. Trimming took off 5 bases at V and 7 bases at J, with 21 bases between the two ends. Germline V gives CDR1 LNHNV, CDR2 YYDKDF (reference sequence). The CDR3 is CATSLGRTARGEQYF. The CDR3 DNA is TGTGCCACCAGCCTAGGTAGGACCGCACGGGGAGAGCAGTACTTC.

This clonotype was observed a few times. V gene TRBV6-5 combines with J gene TRBJ2-5; D not resolved. V lost 6 bases to trimming and J lost 0 bases, with 11 bases between them. CDR1 and CDR2 (germline): MNHEY, SVGAGI. This CDR3 contains 14 residues. The DNA of the CDR3 is TGTGCCAGCAGCACCTCCCCGTACCAAGAGACCCAGTACTTC. Its translation is CASSTSPYQETQYF.

This clonotype was counted between two and nine times. The chain recombines TRBV12-3 or TRBV12-4 with TRBJ2-3, with D maybe TRBD2 (6 bases). V lost 5 bases and J lost 5, with 14 bases in between. The CDR3 consists of 14 residues. CDR3 sequence: CASSPSWGEDTQYF. In DNA form, the CDR3 reads TGTGCCAGCAGTCCGAGCTGGGGGGAAGATACGCAGTATTTT.